This T cell receptor (beta chain) was captured by sequencing in a study of radiotherapy plus CTLA-4 blockade in lung cancer. Study in general: Across the patients, objective responses occurred in approximately 19%, and disease control in about 29%.

General study findings and limits: Best predicting response, reportedly, were early blood T cell clone dynamics, with interferon-beta. An expansion of tumor-derived TCR clones occurred in blood after radiotherapy plus ipilimumab.

Focal radiation and CTLA-4 blockade (ipilimumab) were tested in chemo-refractory metastatic non-small-cell lung cancer patients. Unmatched junction bases numbered 0, after V lost 0 bases and J lost 3 bases. This CDR3 region has 15 residues. The germline gives CDR1 SGHRS, CDR2 YFSETQ. Here immunoSEQ multiplex PCR was the method, and the copy in TCRdb shows in-frame clones only, minus some. Counted here are tens of thousands of clones, over 70% occurring once; the ten biggest clones make up about 3.7%. Notes on this clone: What it binds is not known.

J is TRBJ2-2 and V is TRBV5-1; TRBD2 matches at 9 bases. Sequencing used peripheral blood, obtained from a patient treated with radiotherapy plus ipilimumab. The sequence was collected from a human donor with non-small cell lung cancer who had stable disease on radiotherapy plus ipilimumab. For the CDR3, the DNA is TGCGCCAGCAGCTTGGGACTAGCGGACACCGGGGAGCTGTTTTTT. This gives the protein CASSLGLADTGELFF.